The rows below give T cell receptor beta chains drawn from one sample of a study of siplizumab effects on memory and regulatory T cells. The repertoire was sequenced with immunoSEQ multiplex PCR; TCRdb's copy has only in-frame clones and lacks some. The sample includes some 100,000 clones, under 95% of them seen just once. Sequencing was carried out using CD8+ T cells sorted from blood. These receptor sequences come from a human donor in good health. The CDR3 runs from the conserved cysteine through the conserved F or W. A D gene is named only where the DNA matches it firmly. Clone size, where shown, is once, few, many, or a class for clones that have expanded.

CDR3aa | CDR3nt | abundance | v_gene | d_gene | j_gene
CASSVNHPAGGLNNEQFF | TGTGCCAGCAGCGTCAACCACCCAGCGGGGGGCCTTAACAATGAGCAGTTCTTC | . | TRBV9 | TRBD2 | TRBJ2-1
CASRAPGLAGVLSYEQYF | TGCGCCAGCAGGGCACCGGGACTAGCGGGGGTTCTCTCCTACGAGCAGTACTTC | . | TRBV10-2 | TRBD2 | TRBJ2-7
CASSLWGGHEKLFF | TGTGCCAGCAGCCTCTGGGGGGGCCATGAAAAACTGTTTTTT | . | TRBV6-5 | . | TRBJ1-4
CASSLTRVARYEQFF | TGTGCCAGCAGCTTAACGAGGGTAGCTCGGTATGAGCAGTTCTTC | . | TRBV7-3 | . | TRBJ2-1
CAWSYGGATEQFF | TGTGCCTGGAGCTACGGGGGGGCCACCGAGCAGTTCTTC | . | TRBV30 | TRBD2 | TRBJ2-1
CASSIWGDGYTF | TGTGCCAGTAGTATTTGGGGAGATGGCTACACCTTC | . | TRBV19 | . | TRBJ1-2
CASSLEGGRGPWGYTF | TGTGCCAGCAGCTTAGAAGGGGGCAGGGGGCCCTGGGGCTACACCTTC | . | TRBV7-9 | TRBD1 | TRBJ1-2
CASGDGTAIDSDTQYF | TGTGCTAGTGGCGATGGGACAGCAATAGATTCGGATACGCAGTATTTT | . | TRBV12-5 | TRBD1 | TRBJ2-3
CAISDHEGQGRSYNEQFF | TGTGCCATCAGTGACCACGAGGGACAGGGCCGGTCCTACAATGAGCAGTTCTTC | . | TRBV10-3 | TRBD1 | TRBJ2-1
CASSPGVVGELFF | TGTGCCAGCAGCCCCGGGGTTGTCGGGGAGCTGTTTTTT | . | TRBV7-8 | . | TRBJ2-2
CASSLGTGNFYGYTF | TGTGCCAGCAGCTTGGGGACAGGCAATTTCTATGGCTACACCTTC | . | TRBV6-5 | TRBD1 | TRBJ1-2
CASRPDGNYGYTF | TGTGCCAGCAGACCGGACGGGAACTATGGCTACACCTTC | . | TRBV6-6 | . | TRBJ1-2
CASSFRLARSRDRYEQYF | TGTGCCAGCAGTTTCCGTCTTGCACGGAGCAGGGATCGCTACGAGCAGTACTTC | . | TRBV27 | . | TRBJ2-7
CASSFGGYNEQFF | TGCGCCAGCAGCTTTGGGGGTTACAATGAGCAGTTCTTC | . | TRBV5-1 | . | TRBJ2-1
CASSVDGSSWQYF | TGTGCCAGCAGCGTAGATGGCAGCTCTTGGCAGTACTTC | . | TRBV9 | . | TRBJ2-7
CSATGDSYEQYF | TGCAGCGCCACAGGGGACTCCTACGAGCAGTACTTC | . | TRBV29-1 | TRBD1 | TRBJ2-7
CASSAGGRGNEQFF | TGTGCCAGCAGCGCCGGGGGTAGAGGCAATGAGCAGTTCTTC | once | TRBV7-3 | . | TRBJ2-1
CASSLSYSNFGELFF | TGTGCCAGCAGTTTATCCTACTCCAATTTCGGGGAGCTGTTTTTT | . | TRBV27 | . | TRBJ2-2
CASGQGGWNEQFF | TGTGCTAGTGGTCAGGGAGGCTGGAATGAGCAGTTCTTC | . | TRBV12-5 | . | TRBJ2-1
CASRARTGVGGELFF | TGTGCCAGCAGGGCGCGGACAGGGGTCGGGGGGGAGCTGTTTTTT | . | TRBV2 | TRBD1 | TRBJ2-2
CASVEGGTEAFF | TGTGCCAGTGTCGAGGGCGGCACTGAAGCTTTCTTT | few | TRBV19 | . | TRBJ1-1
CSAPGTDGYTF | TGCAGCGCGCCTGGGACAGATGGCTACACCTTC | few | TRBV29-1 | TRBD1 | TRBJ1-2
CAWGAGTGAYEQYF | TGTGCCTGGGGGGCCGGGACAGGGGCCTACGAGCAGTACTTC | . | TRBV30 | TRBD1 | TRBJ2-7
CASSEARTGWGNTEAFF | TGTGCCAGCAGTGAAGCCCGGACAGGGTGGGGGAACACTGAAGCTTTCTTT | . | TRBV6-1 | TRBD1 | TRBJ1-1
CASSAGTSGGAFDTQYF | TGTGCCAGCAGCGCCGGGACTAGCGGGGGGGCCTTCGATACGCAGTATTTT | . | TRBV7-3 | TRBD2 | TRBJ2-3
CATNPSRAGAYNEQFF | TGTGCCACCAACCCTTCGAGAGCGGGAGCGTACAATGAGCAGTTCTTC | . | TRBV2 | TRBD2 | TRBJ2-1
CASSPGRGGDEQFF | TGTGCCAGCAGCCCCGGGAGGGGCGGCGATGAGCAGTTCTTC | . | TRBV13 | TRBD2 | TRBJ2-1
CASSLGGDTEAFF | TGTGCCAGCAGCTTAGGGGGAGACACTGAAGCTTTCTTT | . | TRBV6-5 | . | TRBJ1-1
CASSLGPTGENGYTF | TGTGCCAGCAGCTTAGGCCCGACAGGGGAAAATGGCTACACCTTC | . | TRBV7-9 | TRBD1 | TRBJ1-2
CASNTRTGQETQYF | TGTGCCAGCAATACTCGGACAGGACAAGAGACCCAGTACTTC | . | TRBV6-1 | TRBD1 | TRBJ2-5
CASSYRTGSYEQYF | TGTGCCAGCAGTTACAGGACAGGGTCCTACGAGCAGTACTTC | . | TRBV6-5 | TRBD1 | TRBJ2-7
CASSESRAGNTEAFF | TGCGCCAGCAGTGAGTCGCGGGCAGGGAACACTGAAGCTTTCTTT | . | TRBV10-1 | . | TRBJ1-1
CASNRVRQGDYEQYF | TGTGCCAGCAACCGGGTTAGACAGGGGGACTACGAGCAGTACTTC | . | TRBV6-6 | TRBD1 | TRBJ2-7
CAISERQGETYEQYF | TGTGCCATCAGTGAGAGGCAGGGGGAAACCTACGAGCAGTACTTC | . | TRBV10-3 | TRBD1 | TRBJ2-7
CASSQDRNTEAFF | TGTGCCAGCAGCCAGGACAGGAACACTGAAGCTTTCTTT | . | TRBV14 | . | TRBJ1-1
CASSFYGDRGHSYNEQFF | TGTGCCAGCAGTTTCTACGGTGACAGGGGGCATTCCTACAATGAGCAGTTCTTC | . | TRBV27 | TRBD1 | TRBJ2-1